The 31 T cell receptor beta chains given below trace back to one sample, sequenced in a study of cytomegalovirus exposure and HLA in healthy donors (dated by TCRdb to between 2016 and 2019). To prepare the library, the immunoSEQ multiplex PCR assay was applied. For the multiplex PCR, a mixture combining 60 forward primers for TCR Vbeta segments and 13 reverse primers for TCR Jbeta segments was used. TCRdb carries this immuneACCESS record with in-frame sequences only. Its versions omit some clonotypes, under half of them owing to an unresolved V gene in the studies checked, with the rest unexplained. The sample data list roughly 160,000 clones, and about 82% of these were observed just once. Of the sample, 1% is held by the ten largest clones. Sample: PBMCs. The receptors were gathered from a woman aged 50 to 60 in good health and CMV-seropositive.

This sequence joins TRBV29-1 and TRBJ2-3; maybe TRBD1 (6 bases). With 6 bases removed from V and 6 bases from J, the gap between germline ends came to 25 bases. In germline, CDR1 is SQVTM, CDR2 ANQGSEA. This CDR3 spans 16 amino acids. The DNA for the CDR3 is TGCAGCGTGATAAGCCAAGGGGGTCTCGTCGGGGATACGCAGTATTTT. Translation gives CSVISQGGLVGDTQYF.

V is TRBV27 and J is TRBJ2-2; 11 nucleotides agree with TRBD2. CDR3 size: 19 residues. Per the germline V gene, CDR1 is MNHEY and CDR2 is SMNVEV (reference sequence). The V gene end was trimmed by 4 bases and the J gene end by 0 bases; junction bases not matched to a gene: 10. In nucleotides, the CDR3 is TGTGCCAGCAGTTCCCCGGGTACTAGCGGGGGAACGAACACCGGGGAGCTGTTTTTT. The encoded protein is CASSSPGTSGGTNTGELFF.

The chain combines TRBV28 with TRBJ1-1; TRBD1 might be the D (6 bases). CDR3 length: 12 residues. Trimming stripped 5 bases from V and 7 bases from J, with 11 bases between. Germline assignment: CDR1 MDHEN and CDR2 SYDVKM. CDR3 nucleotide sequence: TGTGCCAGCAGTCGTAACAGGGTTGAAGCTTTCTTT. Its protein is CASSRNRVEAFF.

This chain uses TRBV5-1 with TRBJ2-7, with 7 positions matching TRBD1. Germline V CDR1 and CDR2: SGHRS, YFSETQ. V lost 4 bases to trimming and J lost 0 bases; unmatched junction nucleotides: 7. This CDR3 has 15 amino acids. The CDR3 DNA sequence: TGCGCCAGCAGCGCGAACCGGGACAGCTCCTACGAGCAGTACTTC. It encodes CASSANRDSSYEQYF.

The V and J genes are TRBV4-2 and TRBJ1-1; perhaps TRBD1 as D (5 bases). Trimming took 6 bases from V and 0 from J, leaving 20 bases between them. The germline V gene has CDR1 LGHNA and CDR2 YNFKEQ. The CDR3 sequence is 17 residues long. The CDR3 DNA reads as TGTGCCAGCAGTCCTTTACATCCGGCAGGGATGAACACTGAAGCTTTCTTT. This codes for CASSPLHPAGMNTEAFF.

The chain couples TRBV5-1 to TRBJ1-1; the D gene is possibly TRBD1 (6 bases). Germline V lookup: CDR1 SGHRS, CDR2 YFSETQ. The CDR3 length is 15 residues. The V end was cut by 4 bases, the J end by 1 base, with 14 bases between. The CDR3 nucleotides are TGCGCCAGCAGCCCGGTGGACAGACCGAACACTGAAGCTTTCTTT. The encoded protein is CASSPVDRPNTEAFF.

This chain connects TRBV4-1 to TRBJ1-5; D uncertain. The V gene's germline CDR1 is MGHRA and CDR2 YSYEKL. CDR3 length: 15 amino acids. Deletions cut 1 base from V and 0 bases from J, with 7 bases between. The CDR3 here is CASSQAAYSNQPQHF. The CDR3 DNA sequence: TGCGCCAGCAGCCAAGCCGCCTATAGCAATCAGCCCCAGCATTTT.

The V and J genes are TRBV27 and TRBJ2-1; D possibly corresponds to TRBD1 (6 bases). CDR1 MNHEY and CDR2 SMNVEV come from the germline V gene (reference sequence). The ends were cut back, 1 base at V and 0 bases at J, with 13 bases in the middle. This CDR3 comprises 17 residues. CDR3 sequence (DNA): TGTGCCAGCAGTTTATTAGGGGGACCGATCTCCTACAATGAGCAGTTCTTC. Its protein is CASSLLGGPISYNEQFF.

This chain uses TRBV6-5 with TRBJ1-2, with D possibly being TRBD1 (6 bases). This CDR3 is built from 14 residues. The germline V gene encodes CDR1 MNHEY and CDR2 SVGAGI. Trimming pared 0 bases from V and 4 bases from J, leaving 9 bases between. This chain's CDR3 is CASSYSTGPYGYTF. In DNA form, the CDR3 reads TGTGCCAGCAGTTACTCCACAGGGCCCTATGGCTACACCTTC.

This clone was counted between two and nine times. The CDR3 region has the DNA TGTGCCAGCAGCTTTAACAGGGCAATGGAGACCCAGTACTTC. It yields the protein CASSFNRAMETQYF. This rearrangement joins TRBV7-2 to TRBJ2-5, with D perhaps matching TRBD1 (6 bases). Germline values: CDR1 SGHTA, CDR2 FQGNSA. The V gene lost 3 bases and the J gene lost 5 bases, with 13 bases spanning the gap. This CDR3 is 14 amino acids long. Using reference TRBV7-2 and TRBJ2-5 for the parts outside the CDR3, the full variable domain is GAGVSQSPSNKVTEKGKDVELRCDPISGHTALYWYRQSLGQGLEFLIYFQGNSAPDKSGLPSDRFSAERTGGSVSTLTIQRTQQEDSAVYLCASSFNRAMETQYFGPGTRLLVL.

This clone appeared a single time. The rearrangement uses TRBV15 and TRBJ1-4; a possible D gene is TRBD1 (5 bases). The germline V and J ends were trimmed by 0 bases and 8 bases, with 10 bases remaining between them. The CDR3 has 14 residues. The germline CDR1 and CDR2 sequences are LNHNV and YYDKDF (reference sequence). CDR3 region: CATSRDISGEKLFF. The CDR3, as DNA: TGTGCCACCAGCAGAGATATTTCAGGGGAAAAACTGTTTTTT.

The V gene is TRBV21-1, the J gene TRBJ1-1; TRBD1 is the table's D call, not checked against the DNA. TRBV21-1 constitutes a pseudogene. The CDR3 contains 17 residues. The CDR3 is CASSLGQPDGMNTEAFF. The CDR3 DNA sequence: TGTGCCAGCAGCCTGGGCCAACCCGATGGCATGAACACTGAAGCTTTCTTT.

On this clone itself: The junction differs from germline at one of its ends, possibly a read error. The V and J genes are TRBV7-7 and TRBJ2-5, with D unresolved. Germline V gene lookup returns CDR1 SSHAT and CDR2 FNYEAQ (reference sequence). The CDR3 extends over 13 amino acids. For the CDR3, the DNA is TGTGCTAGCAGCTTGGGCAGGCAAGAGACCCAGTACTTC. Translation gives CASSLGRQETQYF.

This sequence joins TRBV19 and TRBJ2-3, with 8 bases lining up with TRBD2. From germline, CDR1 is LNHDA and CDR2 SQIVND (reference sequence). This CDR3 spans 14 amino acids. With 8 bases clipped from V and 5 bases from J, the junction kept 9 bases outside the gene matches. The CDR3 coding sequence is TGTGCCAGTGGAGGGACTAGGTCGGAAGATACGCAGTATTTT. Encoded protein: CASGGTRSEDTQYF.

The chain recombines TRBV18 with TRBJ2-1; D possibly corresponds to TRBD2 (6 bases). This CDR3 contains 13 residues. The V gene's germline CDR1 is KGHSH and CDR2 LQKENI. V shed 3 bases and J shed 8 bases, with 11 bases lying between them. This CDR3 is CASSPRRDDEQFF. The CDR3 DNA is TGTGCCAGCTCACCGAGGCGGGACGATGAGCAGTTCTTC.

The genes are TRBV5-4 and TRBJ2-1; the D gene is possibly TRBD2 (6 bases). Germline V CDR1 and CDR2: SGHNT, YYREEE (reference sequence). The CDR3 contains 16 residues. The V end lost 6 bases, the J end lost 5 bases, and 21 bases lay between the germline ends. This CDR3 is CASIPPGTRSNNEQFF. In nucleotides, the CDR3 is TGTGCCAGCATCCCTCCCGGGACTCGAAGCAACAATGAGCAGTTCTTC.

This clone was seen only a few times. This chain uses TRBV25-1 with TRBJ2-3, with 8 bases that match TRBD2. The V segment lost 3 bases and the J segment 2 bases; nucleotides outside the gene matches: 7. CDR3 size: 16 residues. Germline V gene data show CDR1 as MGHDK and CDR2 as SYGVNS. The CDR3 bases are TGTGCCAGCAGTGATTCAAGGCGGGGGGACACAGATACGCAGTATTTT. Encoded protein: CASSDSRRGDTDTQYF.

The chain uses TRBV4-3 and TRBJ1-4, with 7 positions matching TRBD1. J lost 5 bases, V lost 6 bases, and 12 bases had no gene match. Per germline, CDR1 LGHNA and CDR2 YSLEER. This CDR3 has 16 amino acids. CDR3 bases: TGCGCCAGCAGTCGAGGCCGGACAGGTACAAATGAAAAACTGTTTTTT. It translates to CASSRGRTGTNEKLFF.

The gene calls are TRBV29-1 and TRBJ2-3, with TRBD2 identical over 11 bases. This CDR3 region has 13 residues. V lost 4 bases, J lost 7 bases, and 4 bases stayed unmatched. Per germline, CDR1 SQVTM and CDR2 ANQGSEA. The CDR3 here is CSVGLAGMYTQYF. CDR3 coding DNA: TGCAGCGTTGGACTAGCGGGAATGTATACGCAGTATTTT.

This chain uses TRBV7-2 with TRBJ2-7, with 7 bases matching TRBD2. CDR1 SGHTA and CDR2 FQGNSA come from the germline V gene. Losses at the gene ends were 2 bases for V and 2 bases for J; bases not matched to a gene: 6. The CDR3 totals 15 residues. The CDR3 DNA reads as TGTGCCAGCAGCTTATATCGGGGGGAACCCTACGAGCAGTACTTC. This codes for CASSLYRGEPYEQYF.

This clone has just a few counts. The chain carries TRBV7-9 and TRBJ1-1, with 8 bases lining up with TRBD1. V dropped 7 bases and J dropped 6; count of bases not matched to a gene: 7. The CDR3 runs to 13 residues. Germline V gene lookup returns CDR1 SEHNR and CDR2 FQNEAQ (reference sequence). CDR3 in amino acids: CASTVGDRPEAFF. The CDR3 DNA reads TGTGCCAGCACCGTTGGGGACAGGCCTGAAGCTTTCTTT.

The gene calls are TRBV9 and TRBJ1-5; a weak D match, TRBD1 (5 bases). Deletions cut 0 bases from V and 5 bases from J, with 12 bases between. This CDR3 is built from 15 residues. Germline CDR1 is SGDLS and CDR2 is YYNGEE. CDR3 in DNA: TGTGCCAGCAGCGTAGGGGCAGGACAAGATCAGCCCCAGCATTTT. Its translation: CASSVGAGQDQPQHF.

This clone was recorded only once. The chain has TRBV5-4 and TRBJ2-7; the match to TRBD2 covers 9 bases. The CDR3 length is 16 residues. Germline-derived CDR1 and CDR2 are SGHNT and YYREEE (reference sequence). V trimming: 4 bases; J trimming: 0 bases; junction bases outside the gene matches: 8. CDR3 in amino acids: CASSPGLALFSYEQYF. CDR3 in DNA: TGTGCCAGCAGCCCTGGACTAGCGCTTTTCTCCTACGAGCAGTACTTC.

This clone appeared a few times. The chain employs TRBV28 and TRBJ1-2; D is uncertain. The V end was cut by 1 base, the J end by 8 bases, with 8 bases between. Germline V gene data show CDR1 as MDHEN and CDR2 as SYDVKM. The CDR3 is made up of 12 amino acids. CDR3 bases: TGTGCCAGCAGTTTATTGGTGAGCGGCTACACCTTC. Amino acid sequence: CASSLLVSGYTF.

Comment on this clone: The junction differs from germline at one of its ends, possibly a read error. The chain joins TRBV4-2 to TRBJ2-1; D might be TRBD1 (6 bases). This CDR3 is built from 17 residues. Germline V lookup: CDR1 LGHNA, CDR2 YNFKEQ. CDR3 sequence (DNA): TGTGCCAGCAGCCCTATAGGGGGAACCATTACTTACAATAAGCAGTTCTTC. It specifies CASSPIGGTITYNKQFF.

This sequence joins TRBV28 and TRBJ1-1; no reliable D call. V dropped 7 bases and J dropped 10 bases, with 16 bases sitting between them. CDR3 length equals 12 residues. CDR1 MDHEN and CDR2 SYDVKM come from the germline V gene. CDR3 DNA sequence: TGTGCCAGCACCCGCGGCCCCCCGTCAGCTTTCTTT. Its translation: CASTRGPPSAFF.

This clone came up a few times. The chain is built from TRBV15 and TRBJ2-1; 8 bases align to TRBD2. The germline gives CDR1 LNHNV, CDR2 YYDKDF (reference sequence). The CDR3 sequence is 15 residues long. V trimming: 1 base; J trimming: 2 bases; junction bases outside the gene matches: 1. CDR3 loop: CATSRAGRAYNEQFF. DNA of the CDR3: TGTGCCACCAGCAGAGCCGGGAGGGCCTACAATGAGCAGTTCTTC.

In its sample, this clone was seen once. This chain links TRBV15 with TRBJ2-1; 9 positions agree with TRBD1. CDR3 length: 17 amino acids. J was trimmed by 6 bases and V by 3 bases; bases with no gene match: 12. Germline-derived CDR1 and CDR2 are LNHNV and YYDKDF (reference sequence). CDR3 sequence (DNA): TGTGCCACCAGCAGCGGCCACAGGGGGCAGGAAGGCAATGAGCAGTTCTTC. Translation gives CATSSGHRGQEGNEQFF. The full variable domain, in which reference TRBV15 and TRBJ2-1 provide the parts outside the CDR3, is DAMVIQNPRYQVTQFGKPVTLSCSQTLNHNVMYWYQQKSSQAPKLLFHYYDKDFNNEADTPDNFQSRRPNTSFCFLDIRSPGLGDTAMYLCATSSGHRGQEGNEQFFGPGTRLTVL.

This rearrangement joins TRBV9 to TRBJ2-1, with 9 positions matching TRBD1. V lost 3 bases and J lost 7; bases outside the gene matches: 8. CDR3 length: 15 amino acids. CDR1 and CDR2 (germline): SGDLS, YYNGEE. The CDR3 sequence: CASSAKTGGPNEQFF. In DNA form, the CDR3 reads TGTGCCAGCAGCGCGAAAACAGGGGGCCCTAATGAGCAGTTCTTC. The full variable domain, in which reference TRBV9 and TRBJ2-1 provide the parts outside the CDR3, is DSGVTQTPKHLITATGQRVTLRCSPRSGDLSVYWYQQSLDQGLQFLIQYYNGEERAKGNILERFSAQQFPDLHSELNLSSLELGDSALYFCASSAKTGGPNEQFFGPGTRLTVL.

V is TRBV28 and J is TRBJ2-7; 7 bases align to TRBD2. J gave up 5 bases and V 6 bases, and 7 bases lay outside the gene matches. The CDR3 is 13 amino acids. Germline CDR1 is MDHEN and CDR2 is SYDVKM. The CDR3 region has the DNA TGTGCCAGCAGCGCTAGCGGAGCGGACGAGCAGTACTTC. Translated: CASSASGADEQYF. The full variable domain, in which reference TRBV28 and TRBJ2-7 provide the parts outside the CDR3, is DVKVTQSSRYLVKRTGEKVFLECVQDMDHENMFWYRQDPGLGLRLIYFSYDVKMKEKGDIPEGYSVSREKKERFSLILESASTNQTSMYLCASSASGADEQYFGPGTRLTVT.

The chain couples TRBV7-2 to TRBJ2-1; TRBD1 agrees at 7 bases. The CDR3 length is 16 residues. Per germline, CDR1 SGHTA and CDR2 FQGNSA. Trimming at V came to 5 bases and at J to 4 bases, leaving 11 bases not matched to a gene. CDR3 nucleotide sequence: TGTGCCAGCAGCGGACCGACAGGGTTCGGTTACAATGAGCAGTTCTTC. This sequence encodes CASSGPTGFGYNEQFF.